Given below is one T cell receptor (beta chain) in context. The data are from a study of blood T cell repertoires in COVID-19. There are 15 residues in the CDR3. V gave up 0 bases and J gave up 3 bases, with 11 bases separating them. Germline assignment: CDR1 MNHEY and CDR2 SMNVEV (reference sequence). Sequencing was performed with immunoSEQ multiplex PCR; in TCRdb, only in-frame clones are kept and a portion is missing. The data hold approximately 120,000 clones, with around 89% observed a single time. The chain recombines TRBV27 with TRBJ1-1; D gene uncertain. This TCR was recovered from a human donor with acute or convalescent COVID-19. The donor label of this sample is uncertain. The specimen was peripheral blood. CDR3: CASSLSTTGDTEAFF. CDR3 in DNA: TGTGCCAGCAGTTTATCTACCACCGGGGACACTGAAGCTTTCTTT.